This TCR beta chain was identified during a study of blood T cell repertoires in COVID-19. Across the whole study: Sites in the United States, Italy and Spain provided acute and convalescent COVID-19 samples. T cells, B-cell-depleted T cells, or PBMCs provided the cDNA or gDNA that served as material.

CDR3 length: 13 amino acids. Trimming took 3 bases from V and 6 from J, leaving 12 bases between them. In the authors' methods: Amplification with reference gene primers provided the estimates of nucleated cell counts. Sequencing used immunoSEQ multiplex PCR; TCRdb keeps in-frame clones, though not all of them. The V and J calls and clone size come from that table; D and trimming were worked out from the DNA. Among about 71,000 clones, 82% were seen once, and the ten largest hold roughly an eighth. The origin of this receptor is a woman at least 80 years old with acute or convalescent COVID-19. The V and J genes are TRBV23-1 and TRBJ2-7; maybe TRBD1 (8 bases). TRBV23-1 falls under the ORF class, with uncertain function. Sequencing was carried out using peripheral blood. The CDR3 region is CASSQDREGEQYF. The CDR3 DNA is TGCGCCAGCAGTCAGGACAGGGAGGGCGAGCAGTACTTC.